A selection of T cell receptor beta chains follows, all from one sample in a study of T cells after yellow fever vaccination. MiXCR, applied by TCRdb to the 5' RACE reads, yields one record per CDR3 protein. The sample consists of around 600,000 distinct CDR3 sequences, 12% of them appearing once. The material sequenced was PBMCs, taken on the day of the yellow fever booster vaccination. These receptors were obtained from a man aged 25-40 years who received the YFV17D yellow fever vaccine. The CDR3 runs from the conserved cysteine through the conserved F or W. The D gene is left open where the match is weak. For some rows the clone size is stated as once, few or many, or as a class when expanded; others skip it.

clone size	V gene	CDR3 length	J gene	D gene	CDR3 DNA	CDR3 protein
NA	TRBV20-1	16	TRBJ2-1	NA	TGCAGTGCTAGAGATGCGACCACCGGGTCCTACAATGAGCAGTTCTTC	CSARDATTGSYNEQFF
many	TRBV7-7	14	TRBJ2-3	NA	TGTGCCAGCAGCCCAACCGGGGGTATCGATACGCAGTATTTT	CASSPTGGIDTQYF
NA	TRBV7-9	15	TRBJ2-7	NA	TGTGCCAGCAGCTTAGGAGGGTCGGGAGACCACGAGCAGTACTTC	CASSLGGSGDHEQYF
many	TRBV20-1	13	TRBJ2-7	NA	TGCAGTGCCCCCTCCGGGGACTTATACGAGCAGTACTTC	CSAPSGDLYEQYF
NA	TRBV5-5	15	TRBJ2-7	TRBD2	TGTGCCAGCAGCTTGGTTGGGACTAGGACGTACGAGCAGTACTTC	CASSLVGTRTYEQYF
NA	TRBV20-1	11	TRBJ2-7	NA	TGCAGTGCAACAGATCCAGACTTCCAGTACTTC	CSATDPDFQYF
NA	TRBV6-5	14	TRBJ2-7	NA	TGTGCCAGCAGTTACGGGACCCTAACCAGCGAGCAGTACTTC	CASSYGTLTSEQYF
few	TRBV3-1	13	TRBJ2-5	NA	TGTGCCAGCAGCCGCGGGACACTCGCTTGGCCTGACTTC	CASSRGTLAWPDF
few	TRBV20-1	15	TRBJ1-5	NA	TGCAGTGCCCGGGACGTCCAAGGGGAGCGTCAGCCCCAGCATTTT	CSARDVQGERQPQHF
NA	TRBV12-3/TRBV12-4	14	TRBJ2-3	TRBD2	TGTGCCAGCAGCCACCGCCGGGGGGTAGATACGCAGTATTTT	CASSHRRGVDTQYF
NA	TRBV12-3/TRBV12-4	17	TRBJ2-7	TRBD2	TGTGCCAGCAGTATTGGGACTAGCGGGAGTTTCAAAGGCGAGCAGTACTTC	CASSIGTSGSFKGEQYF
NA	TRBV6-2/TRBV6-3	12	TRBJ2-7	NA	TGTGCCAGCACTTCTAAAACCTACGAGCAGTACTTC	CASTSKTYEQYF
many	TRBV5-1	14	TRBJ2-1	NA	TGCGCCAGCAGCTTACGCGGAGTGATCGATGAGCAGTTCTTC	CASSLRGVIDEQFF
many	TRBV6-2/TRBV6-3	16	TRBJ2-2	NA	TGTGCCAGCAGACCAGCCACAGGGATGGAGGCCGGGGAGCTGTTTTTT	CASRPATGMEAGELFF
many	TRBV5-1	14	TRBJ2-7	NA	TGCGCCAGCAGCCAACAGGGTCTATCCTACGAGCAGTACTTC	CASSQQGLSYEQYF
NA	TRBV9	17	TRBJ2-6	NA	TGTGCCAGCAGCGTAGGCCCGGGAAACTCTGGGGCCAACGTCCTGACTTTC	CASSVGPGNSGANVLTF
NA	TRBV6-1	15	TRBJ1-2	NA	TGTGCCAGCAGACCTGAGAGCGGAGCTAACTATGGCTACACCTTC	CASRPESGANYGYTF
few	TRBV7-2	14	TRBJ2-5	NA	TGTGCCAGCAGCGGGGGGAAGGGGATGGGGACCCAGTACTTC	CASSGGKGMGTQYF
few	TRBV9	15	TRBJ2-3	NA	TGTGCCAGCAGCGTAGCACCCTCTAGCACAGATACGCAGTATTTT	CASSVAPSSTDTQYF
NA	TRBV9	17	TRBJ2-2	TRBD2	TGTGCCAGCAGCGCCTCCGGGACTAGCGGATACACCGGGGAGCTGTTTTTT	CASSASGTSGYTGELFF
few	TRBV19	15	TRBJ2-7	TRBD1	TGTGCCAGTAGTCGGGGACAGGGGACCACCTACGAGCAGTACTTC	CASSRGQGTTYEQYF
few	TRBV27	16	TRBJ2-7	TRBD2	TGTGCCAGCAGTTTGGAGGGGACTAGCGGGGACTACGAGCAGTACTTC	CASSLEGTSGDYEQYF
NA	TRBV29-1	11	TRBJ2-2	NA	TGCAGCGTTGAGGGAGCCGGGGAGCTGTTTTTT	CSVEGAGELFF
few	TRBV7-2	13	TRBJ2-7	NA	TGTGCCAGCAGCCTGAGGGCAGGGCGCGAGCAGTACTTC	CASSLRAGREQYF
few	TRBV4-3	17	TRBJ2-3	NA	TGCGCCAGCAGCCAATTTGGCCGAGGGACTGGCACAGATACGCAGTATTTT	CASSQFGRGTGTDTQYF
NA	TRBV20-1	13	TRBJ2-7	TRBD2	TGCAGTGTTCTCGGGACTAGCTACTACGAGCAGTACTTC	CSVLGTSYYEQYF
few	TRBV13	13	TRBJ2-1	TRBD1	TGTGCCAGCAGCTATGACAGGGACAATGAGCAGTTCTTC	CASSYDRDNEQFF
NA	TRBV6-1	16	TRBJ1-4	NA	TGTGCCAGCAGTCCCCAACGGGACGGAGATAATGAAAAACTGTTTTTT	CASSPQRDGDNEKLFF
few	TRBV9	13	TRBJ2-1	NA	TGTGCCAGCAGCCCCTCGGGAGCTAATGAGCAGTTCTTC	CASSPSGANEQFF
many	TRBV5-1	14	TRBJ2-5	NA	TGCGCCAGCAGCTTTGGCCAATCGTTTGAGACCCAGTACTTC	CASSFGQSFETQYF
few	TRBV27	15	TRBJ2-1	TRBD2	TGTGCCAGCTTTAAACTAGCGGGCCTTTACAATGAGCAGTTCTTC	CASFKLAGLYNEQFF
NA	TRBV5-1	15	TRBJ2-7	TRBD2	TGCGCCAGCAGCTCTGGGACTAGCGGGAGTGTAGAGCAGTACTTC	CASSSGTSGSVEQYF
few	TRBV30	14	TRBJ2-7	NA	TGTGCCTGGAGAAGACAGAGTAAGACCTACGAGCAGTACTTC	CAWRRQSKTYEQYF
NA	TRBV20-1	14	TRBJ2-7	TRBD2	TGCAGTGCTAGAGCGGGAGGGCCGGGGTACGAGCAGTACTTC	CSARAGGPGYEQYF
NA	TRBV7-8	15	TRBJ1-6	NA	TGTGCCAGCAGCTCCGGGACATTCTATAATTCACCCCTCCACTTT	CASSSGTFYNSPLHF
NA	TRBV10-3	16	TRBJ2-5	NA	TGTGCCATCAGTGAGTCTGATGGACCGAGGGGCGAGACCCAGTACTTC	CAISESDGPRGETQYF
once	TRBV27	17	TRBJ2-6	NA	TGTGCCAGCAGTTTTGGCGGATACTTCTCTGGGGCCAACGTCCTGACTTTC	CASSFGGYFSGANVLTF
few	TRBV5-1	14	TRBJ2-7	NA	TGCGCCAGCAGCCCCGGGGACTCGGCCTACGAGCAGTACTTC	CASSPGDSAYEQYF
NA	TRBV7-9	15	TRBJ2-3	NA	TGTGCCAGCAGCTTAGCGGCCGGCAGGGGAAATACGCAGTATTTT	CASSLAAGRGNTQYF
NA	TRBV11-2	19	TRBJ2-2	TRBD2	TGTGCCAGCAGCTTCTCGACTAGCGGGAGGAGCCCGAACACCGGGGAGCTGTTTTTT	CASSFSTSGRSPNTGELFF
few	TRBV2	12	TRBJ1-3	NA	TGTGCCAGCAGTGAAGCAGAAAACACCATATATTTT	CASSEAENTIYF
few	TRBV24-1	16	TRBJ2-1	TRBD2	TGTGCCACCAGTGATTTGGGTAGCGGGATATACAATGAGCAGTTCTTC	CATSDLGSGIYNEQFF
few	TRBV5-1	16	TRBJ2-5	NA	TGCGCCAGCAGCCCTAGGCTAGCCAAGAGGGGAGAGACCCAGTACTTC	CASSPRLAKRGETQYF
NA	TRBV12-3/TRBV12-4	14	TRBJ2-5	TRBD2	TGTGCCAGCAGTTTACGGGAGGGCCCGGAGACCCAGTACTTC	CASSLREGPETQYF
NA	TRBV5-8	14	TRBJ1-1	TRBD1	TGTGCCAGCAGCTTCCGCAGGGGGGGCACTGAAGCTTTCTTT	CASSFRRGGTEAFF
few	TRBV9	16	TRBJ1-2	NA	TGTGCCAGCAGCTCCTCCGGGACTCGAGGGGATACTGGCTACACCTTC	CASSSSGTRGDTGYTF
NA	TRBV28	17	TRBJ2-7	TRBD2	TGTGCCAGCAGTCCCATGGGACTAGCGGGATTAGATGGCGAGCAGTACTTC	CASSPMGLAGLDGEQYF
NA	TRBV5-1	15	TRBJ1-1	NA	TGCGCCAGCAGCTTGGGGACATCCATGAACACTGAAGCTTTCTTT	CASSLGTSMNTEAFF
once	TRBV14	13	TRBJ2-6	NA	TGTGCCAGCAGCCAAGCTGGGGCCAACGTCCAGACTTTC	CASSQAGANVQTF
NA	TRBV29-1	15	TRBJ2-3	TRBD2	TGCAGCGTTGAAGTAGCTACTAGCGGGACAGATACGCAGTATTTT	CSVEVATSGTDTQYF
many	TRBV4-3	18	TRBJ2-1	TRBD2	TGCGCCAGCAGCAGAGGACTAGCGGGAGAAGGTCCTTACAATGAGCAGTTCTTC	CASSRGLAGEGPYNEQFF
NA	TRBV5-1	15	TRBJ1-1	NA	TGCGCCAGCAGCTCGGCTGGGGAAGGGTACACTCAAGCTTTCTTT	CASSSAGEGYTQAFF
NA	TRBV25-1	14	TRBJ1-4	TRBD1	TGTGCCAGCAGTGCAACAGGGGGAAATGAAAAACTGTTTTTT	CASSATGGNEKLFF
few	TRBV7-2	16	TRBJ2-2	TRBD2	TGTGCCAGCTTAGCGGTCGCGGGAGAAATCACCGGGGAGCTGTTTTTT	CASLAVAGEITGELFF
NA	TRBV7-9	13	TRBJ1-1	NA	TGTGCCAGCAGTTTACAGGTGAACACTGAAGCTTTCTTT	CASSLQVNTEAFF
NA	TRBV20-1	11	TRBJ2-4	NA	TGCAGTGCGCCAGACTTGAACATTCAGTACTTC	CSAPDLNIQYF
many	TRBV5-1	14	TRBJ1-1	NA	TGTGCCAGCAGCTTAGCGGGGGGGAACACTGAAGCTTTCTTT	CASSLAGGNTEAFF